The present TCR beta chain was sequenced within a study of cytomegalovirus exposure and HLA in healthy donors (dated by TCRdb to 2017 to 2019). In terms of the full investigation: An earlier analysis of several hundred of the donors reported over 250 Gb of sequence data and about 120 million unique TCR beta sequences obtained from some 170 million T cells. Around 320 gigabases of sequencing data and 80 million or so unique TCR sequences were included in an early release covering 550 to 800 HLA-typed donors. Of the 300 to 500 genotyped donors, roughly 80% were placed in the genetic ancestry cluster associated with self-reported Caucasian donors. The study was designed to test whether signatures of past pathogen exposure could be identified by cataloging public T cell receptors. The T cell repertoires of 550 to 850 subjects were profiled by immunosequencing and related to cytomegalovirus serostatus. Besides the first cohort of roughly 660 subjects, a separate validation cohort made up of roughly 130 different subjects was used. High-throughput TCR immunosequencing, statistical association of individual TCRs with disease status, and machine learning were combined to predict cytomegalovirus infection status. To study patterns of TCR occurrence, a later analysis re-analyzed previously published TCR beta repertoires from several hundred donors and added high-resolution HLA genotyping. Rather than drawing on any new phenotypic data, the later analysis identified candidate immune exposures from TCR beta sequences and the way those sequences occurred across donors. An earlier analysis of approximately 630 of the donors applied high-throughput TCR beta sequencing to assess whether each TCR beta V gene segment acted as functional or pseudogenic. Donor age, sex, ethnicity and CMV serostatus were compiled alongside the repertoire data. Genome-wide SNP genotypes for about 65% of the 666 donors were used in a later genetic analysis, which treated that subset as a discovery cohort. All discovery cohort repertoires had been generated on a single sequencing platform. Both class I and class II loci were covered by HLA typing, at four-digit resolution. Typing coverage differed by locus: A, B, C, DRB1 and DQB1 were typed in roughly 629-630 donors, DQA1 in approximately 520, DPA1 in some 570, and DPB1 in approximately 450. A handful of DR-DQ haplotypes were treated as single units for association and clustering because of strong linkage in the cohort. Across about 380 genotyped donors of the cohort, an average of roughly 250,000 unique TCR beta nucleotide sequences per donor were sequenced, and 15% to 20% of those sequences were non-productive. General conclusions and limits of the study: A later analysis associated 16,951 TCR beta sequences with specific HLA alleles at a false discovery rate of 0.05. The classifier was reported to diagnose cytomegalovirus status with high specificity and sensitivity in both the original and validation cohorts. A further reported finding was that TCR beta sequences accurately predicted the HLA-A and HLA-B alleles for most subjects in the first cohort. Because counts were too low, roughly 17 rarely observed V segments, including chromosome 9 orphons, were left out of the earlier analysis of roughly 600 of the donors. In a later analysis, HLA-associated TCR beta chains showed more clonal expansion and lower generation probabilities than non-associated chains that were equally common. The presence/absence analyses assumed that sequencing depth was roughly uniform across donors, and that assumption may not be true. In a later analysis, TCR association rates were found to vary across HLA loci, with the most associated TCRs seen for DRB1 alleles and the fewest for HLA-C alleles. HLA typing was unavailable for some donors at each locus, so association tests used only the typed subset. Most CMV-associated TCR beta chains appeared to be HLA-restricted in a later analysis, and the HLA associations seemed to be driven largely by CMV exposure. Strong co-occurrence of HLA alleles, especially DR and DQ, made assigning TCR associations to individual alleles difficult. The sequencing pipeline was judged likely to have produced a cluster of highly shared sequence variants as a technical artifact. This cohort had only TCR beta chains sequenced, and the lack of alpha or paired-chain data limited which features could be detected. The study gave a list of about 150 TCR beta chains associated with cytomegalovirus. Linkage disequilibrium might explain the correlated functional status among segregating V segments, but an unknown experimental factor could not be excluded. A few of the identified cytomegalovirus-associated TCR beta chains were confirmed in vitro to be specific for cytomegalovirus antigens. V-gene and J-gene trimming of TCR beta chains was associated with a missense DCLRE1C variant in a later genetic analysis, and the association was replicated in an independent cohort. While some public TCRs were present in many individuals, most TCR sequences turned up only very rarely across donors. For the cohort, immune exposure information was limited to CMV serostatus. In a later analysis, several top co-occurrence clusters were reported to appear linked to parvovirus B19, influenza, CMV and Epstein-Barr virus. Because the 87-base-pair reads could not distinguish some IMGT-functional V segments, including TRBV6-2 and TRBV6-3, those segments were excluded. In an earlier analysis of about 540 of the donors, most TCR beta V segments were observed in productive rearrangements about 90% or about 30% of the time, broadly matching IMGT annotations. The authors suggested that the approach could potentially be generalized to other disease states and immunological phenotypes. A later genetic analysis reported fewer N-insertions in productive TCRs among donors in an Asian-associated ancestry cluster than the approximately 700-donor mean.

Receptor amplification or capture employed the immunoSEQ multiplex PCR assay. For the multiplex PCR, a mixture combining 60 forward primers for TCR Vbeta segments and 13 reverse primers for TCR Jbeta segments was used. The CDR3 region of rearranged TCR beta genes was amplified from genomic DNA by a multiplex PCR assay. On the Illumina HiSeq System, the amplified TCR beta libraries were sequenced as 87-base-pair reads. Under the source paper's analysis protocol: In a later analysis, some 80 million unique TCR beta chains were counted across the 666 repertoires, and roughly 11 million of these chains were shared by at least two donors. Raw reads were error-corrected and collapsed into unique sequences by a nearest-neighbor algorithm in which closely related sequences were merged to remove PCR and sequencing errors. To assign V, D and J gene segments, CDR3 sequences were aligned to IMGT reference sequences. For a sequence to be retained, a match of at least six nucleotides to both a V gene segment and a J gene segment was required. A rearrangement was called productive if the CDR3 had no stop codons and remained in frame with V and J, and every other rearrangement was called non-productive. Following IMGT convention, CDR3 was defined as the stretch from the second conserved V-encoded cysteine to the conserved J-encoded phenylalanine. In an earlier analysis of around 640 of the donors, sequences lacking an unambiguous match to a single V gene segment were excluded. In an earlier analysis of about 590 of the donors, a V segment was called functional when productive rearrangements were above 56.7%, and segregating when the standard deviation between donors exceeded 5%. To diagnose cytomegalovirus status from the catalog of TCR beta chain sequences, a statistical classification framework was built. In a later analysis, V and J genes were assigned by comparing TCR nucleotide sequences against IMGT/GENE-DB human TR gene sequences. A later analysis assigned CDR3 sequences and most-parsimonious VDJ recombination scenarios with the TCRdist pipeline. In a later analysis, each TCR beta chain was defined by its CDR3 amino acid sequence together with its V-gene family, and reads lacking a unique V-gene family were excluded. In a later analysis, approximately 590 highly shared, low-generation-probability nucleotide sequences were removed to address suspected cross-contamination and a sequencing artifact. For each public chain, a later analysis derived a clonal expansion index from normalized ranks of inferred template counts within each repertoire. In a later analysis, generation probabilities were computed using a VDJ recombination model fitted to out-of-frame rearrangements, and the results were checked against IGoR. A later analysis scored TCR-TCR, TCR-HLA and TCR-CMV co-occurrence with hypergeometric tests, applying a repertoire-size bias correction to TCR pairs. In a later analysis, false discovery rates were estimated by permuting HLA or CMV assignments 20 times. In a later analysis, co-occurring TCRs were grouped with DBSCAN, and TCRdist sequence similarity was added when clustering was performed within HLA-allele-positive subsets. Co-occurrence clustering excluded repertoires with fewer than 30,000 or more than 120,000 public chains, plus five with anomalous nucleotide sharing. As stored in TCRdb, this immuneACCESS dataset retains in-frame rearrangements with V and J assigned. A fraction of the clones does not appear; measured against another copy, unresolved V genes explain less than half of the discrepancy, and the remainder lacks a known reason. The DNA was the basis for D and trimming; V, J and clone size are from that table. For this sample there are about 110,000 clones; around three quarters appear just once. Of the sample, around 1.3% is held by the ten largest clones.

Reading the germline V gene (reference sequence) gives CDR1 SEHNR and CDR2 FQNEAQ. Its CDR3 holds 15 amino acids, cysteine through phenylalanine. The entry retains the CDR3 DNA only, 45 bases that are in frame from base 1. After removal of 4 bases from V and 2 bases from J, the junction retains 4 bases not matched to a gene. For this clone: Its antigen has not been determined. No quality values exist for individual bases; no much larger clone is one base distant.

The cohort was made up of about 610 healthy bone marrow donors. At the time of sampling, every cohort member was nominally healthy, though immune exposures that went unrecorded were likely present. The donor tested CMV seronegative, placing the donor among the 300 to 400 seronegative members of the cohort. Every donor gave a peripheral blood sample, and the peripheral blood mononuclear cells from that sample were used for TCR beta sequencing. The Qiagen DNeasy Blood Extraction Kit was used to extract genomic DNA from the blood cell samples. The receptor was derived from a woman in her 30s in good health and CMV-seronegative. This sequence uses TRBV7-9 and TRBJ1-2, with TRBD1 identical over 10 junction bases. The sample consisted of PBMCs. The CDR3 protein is CASSSGTGANYGYTF. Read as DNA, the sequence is TGTGCCAGCAGCTCTGGGACAGGGGCAAACTATGGCTACACCTTC.